This TCR beta chain was profiled in a study of OX40 agonist ivuxolimab in advanced cancers. Comments on this clone: The antigen is unknown.

General study findings and limits: It was also the case that some nonresponders had low normalized T-cell clonal expansion. CD4+ and CD8+ blood T cells expanded clonally by week 6 at 0.1 to 3.0 mg/kg.

Some clones are missing from TCRdb's copy, which holds only in-frame ones; the method was immunoSEQ multiplex PCR. Of 55,000 to 70,000 clones listed, under 90% are singletons. CDR1 is LNHDA and CDR2 is SQIVND in the germline V gene (reference sequence). Unmatched junction bases numbered 5, after V lost 6 bases and J lost 6 bases. There are 13 residues in the CDR3. The receptor was isolated from an adult with an advanced solid tumor such as melanoma, head and neck, liver or kidney cancer. Sequences were derived from CD4+ or CD8+ T cells sorted from blood, sampled in a trial of the OX40 agonist ivuxolimab. J is TRBJ2-7 and V is TRBV19; 10 positions agree with TRBD1. The DNA of the CDR3 is TGTGCCAGTAGGGACAGGGGGAACCTCGAGCAGTACTTC. As protein: CASRDRGNLEQYF.